Listed below are T cell receptor beta chains from one sample, sequenced in a study of blood T cell repertoires in COVID-19. The repertoire was sequenced with immunoSEQ multiplex PCR; TCRdb's copy has only in-frame clones and lacks some. The profile shows over 350,000 clones, around nine tenths of them singletons. Sequencing was performed on peripheral blood. The receptors here all came from a woman in her twenties or thirties with acute or convalescent COVID-19. Each CDR3 is given with its conserved first and last residue. The order of the fields is clone size, CDR3 length, D gene, V gene, J gene, CDR3 DNA, CDR3 protein. A D gene is named only where the DNA matches it firmly. Clone sizes are given selectively: once, few, many, or a class where the clone is expanded.

once	13	.	TRBV20-1	TRBJ1-5	TGCAGTGCTAGTCAGGGGTCTAATCAGCCCCAGCATTTT	CSASQGSNQPQHF
.	15	.	TRBV28	TRBJ2-7	TGTGCCAGCAGTTTACCCACGCTAGATTCCTACGAGCAGTACTTC	CASSLPTLDSYEQYF
.	14	TRBD2	TRBV9	TRBJ2-5	TGTGCCAGCAGCTCTGGACTAGCAGGGGAGACCCAGTACTTC	CASSSGLAGETQYF
.	14	.	TRBV25-1	TRBJ1-1	TGTGCCAGCTCGAGGGGGGGACGGAACACTGAAGCTTTCTTT	CASSRGGRNTEAFF
.	16	.	TRBV27	TRBJ2-2	TGTGCCAGTAACTCCCTTGGGCCGTCGAACACCGGGGAGCTGTTTTTT	CASNSLGPSNTGELFF
.	16	.	TRBV2	TRBJ1-2	TGTGCCAGCAGTGAAGAGGCCGGCGGTTTTGACTATGGCTACACCTTC	CASSEEAGGFDYGYTF
.	13	.	TRBV9	TRBJ2-5	TGTGCCAGCAGCGGTTCCAGAAAAGAGACCCAGTACTTC	CASSGSRKETQYF
.	16	TRBD1	TRBV5-4	TRBJ2-2	TGTGCCAGCAGGGGCAGGGGGCCATCTAACACCGGGGAGCTGTTTTTT	CASRGRGPSNTGELFF
.	10	.	TRBV20-1	TRBJ1-5	TGCAGCGGTCCCCCGCAGCCCCAGCATTTT	CSGPPQPQHF
.	16	.	TRBV2	TRBJ1-5	TGTGCCAGCAGTGATAGTCGGACTGACCTATTGCCGCCCCAGCATTTT	CASSDSRTDLLPPQHF